What follows describes a single T cell receptor beta chain. This entry belongs to a study of T cell responses to AZD1222 COVID-19 vaccine. CDR3 length: 15 amino acids. The V end was cut by 1 base, the J end by 4 bases, with 11 bases between. CDR1 and CDR2 from the germline V gene are LGHNA and YNFKEQ. Data came from immunoSEQ multiplex PCR; TCRdb stores just in-frame clones and leaves some out. The sample records 45,000 to 55,000 clones, roughly 80% being singletons. Sequencing was performed on peripheral blood, taken on day 0 of AZD1222 vaccination. This TCR was recovered from an adult in good health. V gene TRBV4-2 combines with J gene TRBJ1-3; the D gene is possibly TRBD1 (6 bases). CDR3 nucleotides: TGTGCCAGCAGCCAAGTCGGGGGGCCGGGAAACACCATATATTTT. This sequence encodes CASSQVGGPGNTIYF.